The rows below give T cell receptor beta chains drawn from one sample of a study of CD8 T cells in Susac syndrome. TCRdb itself ran the immunoSEQ multiplex PCR reads through MiXCR, one entry per CDR3 protein. The sample lists some 77,000 distinct CDR3 sequences, just over 90% occurring once. The sample consisted of CD4+ T cells from PBMCs. The receptors stem from a human donor with Susac syndrome. Both conserved end residues are part of each CDR3. A D gene is named only where the DNA matches it firmly. Size is stated for part of the rows, as once, few or many counts, or as a class when the clone is expanded.

.	TRBV5-1	TRBD1	TRBJ2-2	TGCGCCAGCAGCTTGGGGGACAGAACTTACACCGGGGAGCTGTTTTTT	CASSLGDRTYTGELFF
.	TRBV2	.	TRBJ1-3	TGTGCCAGCAGTGTCGTAGGATCTGGAAACACCATATATTTT	CASSVVGSGNTIYF
.	TRBV10-2	.	TRBJ2-3	TGCGCCAGCAGTGTGGCCATCCCGGCGGCAGATACGCAGTATTTT	CASSVAIPAADTQYF
.	TRBV19	.	TRBJ1-5	TGTGCCAGTAGTATTCGTGATCAGCCCCAGCATTTT	CASSIRDQPQHF
once	TRBV6-5	TRBD1	TRBJ2-2	TGTGCCAGCAGCGGGACAGTAAGGGCCGGGGAGCTGTTTTTT	CASSGTVRAGELFF
.	TRBV4-3	TRBD1	TRBJ1-2	TGCGCCAGCAGCGGCCGGGACAGAGCCTATGGCTACACCTTC	CASSGRDRAYGYTF
.	TRBV19	TRBD2	TRBJ2-7	TGTGCCAGTAGTATCTTTGCGGGAGCCTTCGAGCAGTACTTC	CASSIFAGAFEQYF
.	TRBV19	.	TRBJ2-1	TGTGCCAGTACACGAGACCACCTTATCTACAATGAGCAGTTCTTC	CASTRDHLIYNEQFF
.	TRBV12-3/TRBV12-4	.	TRBJ2-3	TGTGCCAGCGGGGGGCCGACAGATACGCAGTATTTT	CASGGPTDTQYF
.	TRBV12-3/TRBV12-4	.	TRBJ2-7	TGTGCCAGCAGTTTAGGTCGTAACGAGCAGTACTTC	CASSLGRNEQYF
.	TRBV7-2	.	TRBJ2-7	TGTGCCAGCAGCCAACGGTGGGGTCTCTATTATGGAGAGCAGTACTTC	CASSQRWGLYYGEQYF
.	TRBV3-1	TRBD1	TRBJ1-6	TGTGCCAGCAGCCATTCGGACAGGGGACTCCACTTT	CASSHSDRGLHF
.	TRBV19	.	TRBJ2-1	TGTGCCAGTAGTGCTGGTTGGGTCCGGAGCTCCTACAATGAGCAGTTCTTC	CASSAGWVRSSYNEQFF
.	TRBV4-1	TRBD1	TRBJ2-1	TGCGCCAGCAGCCAAGTGGCAGGGGGCAATGAGCAGTTCTTC	CASSQVAGGNEQFF
.	TRBV12-3/TRBV12-4	.	TRBJ1-1	TGTGCCAGCAGTCCATCGAGAGTGAACACTGAAGCTTTCTTT	CASSPSRVNTEAFF
.	TRBV6-5	.	TRBJ2-7	TGTGCCAGCAGTTCCCGAAGGACGAGATCTTACGAGCAGTACTTC	CASSSRRTRSYEQYF
.	TRBV7-9	TRBD2	TRBJ2-1	TGTGCCAGCAGCTCCCCCCTGAGGACTAGCGGGGTTGCCTACAATGAGCAGTTCTTC	CASSSPLRTSGVAYNEQFF
.	TRBV4-2	.	TRBJ2-7	TGTGCCAGCAGCCAAGATCTCTGGCTGATGCAGTACTTC	CASSQDLWLMQYF